The clone carrying this T cell receptor (beta chain) appeared once. Its antigen is as yet unknown. The data are from a study of shared clonotypes between healthy human individuals. Several immunoSEQ 96-well plates shared each subset's DNA, each plate a replicate. The assay was immunoSEQ multiplex PCR, and TCRdb's table has in-frame clones only and misses some. The sample includes about 580,000 clones, 95% to 98% of them seen just once. Naivety among CD8 cells was defined by CD45RO negativity and positive CCR7 selection, thereby excluding terminally differentiated effector memory CD45RA+ cells. The study, taken as a whole, reports: Relative to memory subsets, naive subsets generally showed larger estimated richness. Non-shared clonotypes had lower generation probabilities than clonotypes shared by all four sorted-subset donors.

Germline V CDR1 and CDR2: SEHNR, FQNEAQ (reference sequence). This CDR3 is built from 14 residues. J lost 6 bases, V lost 5 bases, and 10 bases had no gene match. The specimen sequenced was naive CD8+ T cells sorted from blood. The receptor's source is a young man in good health. This chain joins TRBV7-9 and TRBJ2-7, with TRBD1 identical over 7 bases. Here the CDR3 DNA reads TGTGCCAGCAGCCCCACAGGGGTGGTATTCGAGCAGTACTTC. The encoded protein is CASSPTGVVFEQYF.